The sample holds one count of the clone carrying this T cell receptor (beta chain). The data were taken from a study of blood T cell repertoires in COVID-19. Study details: The United States, Italy and Spain provided the acute and convalescent COVID-19 samples. T cells, B-cell-depleted T cells, or PBMCs supplied cDNA or gDNA.

Trimming took off 1 base at V and 4 bases at J, with 23 bases between the two ends. Germline lookup yields CDR1 LGHDT and CDR2 YNNKEL (reference sequence). There are 19 residues in the CDR3. Authors' methods: Estimates of nucleated cell counts were drawn from the amplification of reference gene primers. This table comes from immunoSEQ multiplex PCR, and its TCRdb copy is limited to in-frame clones, with some not included. That table supplies the V and J calls and clone size; D and trimming were determined from the DNA. The sample has 45,000 to 55,000 clones; around 78% are singletons. The clonotype was recovered from a human donor in a cohort sampled during active COVID-19. This sequence joins TRBV3-1 (or the pseudogene TRBV3-2) and TRBJ2-1, with TRBD2 as a possible D gene (6 bases). Sample: peripheral blood. The CDR3 coding sequence is TGTGCCAGCAGCCAAGCCCTTACAAGTCTTAGCGGACTATACAATGAGCAGTTCTTC. Translation: CASSQALTSLSGLYNEQFF.